This T cell receptor beta chain emerged from a study of neurological immune-mediated disorders. This clonotype was seen at least ten times. Antigen specificity is unknown. The CDR3 runs to 16 residues. Germline assignment: CDR1 SGHKS and CDR2 YYEKEE (reference sequence). The V and J ends lost 0 bases and 6 bases, in that order; junction bases with no gene match: 9. Synthesis of cDNA was accomplished via 5'RACE employing 10-nucleotide random UMIs. TCRdb independently ran MiXCR on the 5' RACE reads; one entry per CDR3 protein. Of over 15,000 distinct CDR3 sequences listed, over 8.5% are singletons. General study points: The most TCR clonal expansion was seen in HTLV-1-associated myelopathy, and the least was seen in multiple sclerosis, which fell below healthy controls.

Sequenced: CD8+ T cells from blood. The chain uses TRBV5-5 and TRBJ2-3; the match to TRBD1 covers 8 bases. This receptor was taken from a woman aged 45-65 years in good health. The CDR3 DNA is TGTGCCAGCAGCTTGGAGACGGACAGGGACCCCGATACGCAGTATTTT. Translated, it gives CASSLETDRDPDTQYF.